The 20 T cell receptor beta chains presented below share a single source sample, sequenced in a study of blood T cells in healthy people across ages. Then a second PCR, running roughly 7 to 11 cycles, was carried out with a sample-barcoded 5' primer and a J-beta primer mix. TCRdb itself ran the 5' RACE reads through MiXCR, one entry per CDR3 protein. The profile covers 720,000 or so distinct CDR3 sequences, with 40% to 45% appearing a single time and around 30% taken by the ten largest. The sample taken for sequencing was blood. The receptors were sampled from an elderly man in good health.

The sample holds a few counts of this clonotype. V is TRBV29-1 and J is TRBJ2-3; 7 bases are a match to TRBD2. Germline-derived CDR1 and CDR2 are SQVTM and ANQGSEA. The CDR3 loop spans 14 amino acids. V lost 7 bases to trimming and J lost 2 bases; unmatched junction nucleotides: 9. In DNA form, the CDR3 reads TGCAGCGGCACTCGGGGGGACCTCACAGATACGCAGTATTTT. Its protein product is CSGTRGDLTDTQYF.

This sequence joins TRBV5-1 and TRBJ2-1; D unresolved. V was clipped by 5 bases and J by 6 bases, with 15 bases between them. Germline-derived CDR1 and CDR2 are SGHRS and YFSETQ. This CDR3 region has 14 residues. The CDR3 sequence is CASSDPNAFNEQFF. CDR3 bases: TGCGCCAGCAGTGATCCAAACGCCTTCAATGAGCAGTTCTTC.

The chain employs TRBV27 and TRBJ1-4; weak D call: TRBD1 (6 bases). The CDR3 runs to 16 residues. Looked up from germline, CDR1 is MNHEY and CDR2 is SMNVEV (reference sequence). Trimming took 6 bases from V and 0 from J, leaving 14 bases between them. In DNA form, the CDR3 reads TGTGCCAGCAGCCCCGACAGGATTGCAACTAATGAAAAACTGTTTTTT. It yields the protein CASSPDRIATNEKLFF. The whole variable domain, filled in from reference TRBV27 and TRBJ1-4, reads EAQVTQNPRYLITVTGKKLTVTCSQNMNHEYMSWYRQDPGLGLRQIYYSMNVEVTDKGDVPEGYKVSRKEKRNFPLILESPSPNQTSLYFCASSPDRIATNEKLFFGSGTQLSVL.

CDR3 in DNA: TGTGCCAGCAGTTACGGGGACAGGAACACTGAAGCTTTCTTT. Translating it yields CASSYGDRNTEAFF. This chain links TRBV6-6 with TRBJ1-1, with 7 bases identical to TRBD1. CDR1 is MNHNY and CDR2 is SVGAGI in the germline V gene (reference sequence). The J segment lost 1 base and the V segment lost 2 bases, leaving 1 base of the junction unmatched. The CDR3 is made up of 14 amino acids.

The table lists this clonotype with a count of one. V is TRBV11-3 and J is TRBJ2-2, with D perhaps being TRBD1 or TRBD2 (5 bases each). The V gene's germline CDR1 is SGHNT and CDR2 YENEEA. This CDR3 has 15 amino acids. The V and J ends lost 8 bases and 7 bases respectively, with 20 bases between them. DNA of the CDR3: TGTGCCAGCCAAAGTAAGAGGGGCCCATACGGGGAGCTGTTTTTT. This gives the protein CASQSKRGPYGELFF.

The V call is TRBV20-1, the J call TRBJ1-1, with 7 positions matching TRBD1. The CDR3 sequence is 14 residues long. V dropped 4 bases and J dropped 0; count of bases not matched to a gene: 5. Looked up from germline, CDR1 is DFQATT and CDR2 is SNEGSKA (reference sequence). The CDR3 sequence: CSAKDRIMNTEAFF. The CDR3 bases are TGCAGTGCTAAGGACAGGATCATGAACACTGAAGCTTTCTTT.

The chain couples TRBV14 to TRBJ2-7; D gene ambiguous. This CDR3 has 14 residues. Germline V gives CDR1 SGHDN, CDR2 FVKESK. V was trimmed by 0 bases and J by 7 bases, leaving 13 bases between them. In nucleotides, the CDR3 is TGTGCCAGCAGCCAAGAATTACGTATACGGGAGCAGTACTTC. Protein sequence: CASSQELRIREQYF.

In this sample, this clonotype turned up a few times. V and J are TRBV7-2 and TRBJ1-2, with D unresolved. The germline V gene has CDR1 SGHTA and CDR2 FQGNSA. The V end was cut by 5 bases, the J end by 0 bases, with 10 bases between. The CDR3 sequence is 14 residues long. The CDR3 sequence: CASSPDPANYGYTF. CDR3 nucleotides: TGTGCCAGCAGCCCCGACCCAGCTAACTATGGCTACACCTTC. The full variable domain, completed using reference TRBV7-2 and TRBJ1-2, is GAGVSQSPSNKVTEKGKDVELRCDPISGHTALYWYRQSLGQGLEFLIYFQGNSAPDKSGLPSDRFSAERTGGSVSTLTIQRTQQEDSAVYLCASSPDPANYGYTFGSGTRLTVV.

V gene TRBV7-2 combines with J gene TRBJ2-1; maybe TRBD2 (6 bases). The V end was cut by 0 bases, the J end by 4 bases, with 10 bases between. The germline V gene has CDR1 SGHTA and CDR2 FQGNSA. The CDR3 is 15 residues long. CDR3 in amino acids: CASSLALARYNEQFF. In nucleotides, the CDR3 is TGTGCCAGCAGCTTAGCTCTAGCGAGGTACAATGAGCAGTTCTTC.

The CDR3 bases are TGTGCCAGCCATAGCGGGTTCGACACTGAAGCTTTCTTT. Protein sequence: CASHSGFDTEAFF. The chain employs TRBV6-1 and TRBJ1-1; D uncertain. CDR3 length: 13 amino acids. V was clipped by 8 bases and J by 3 bases, with 13 bases between them. The V gene's germline CDR1 is MNHNS and CDR2 SASEGT.

Only a few counts were recorded for this clonotype. DNA of the CDR3: TGTGCCAGCAGTTATTTCACACCGGGGCGCGGAGCGGGAAACTCCTACAATGAGCAGTTCTTC. Its translation is CASSYFTPGRGAGNSYNEQFF. The chain couples TRBV6-5 to TRBJ2-1, with 7 nucleotides matching TRBD2. Germline V gene data show CDR1 as MNHEY and CDR2 as SVGAGI. The CDR3 is made up of 21 amino acids. Trimming at V came to 3 bases and at J to 0 bases, leaving 20 bases not matched to a gene.

The chain uses TRBV5-1 and TRBJ1-1; unclear D gene. The CDR3 is made up of 16 amino acids. The V end lost 0 bases, the J end lost 2 bases, and 14 bases lay between the germline ends. The germline gives CDR1 SGHRS, CDR2 YFSETQ. CDR3: CASSLGLGPSNTEAFF. CDR3 bases: TGCGCCAGCAGCTTGGGTTTAGGGCCGAGCAACACTGAAGCTTTCTTT.

This clonotype was counted only a few times. V is TRBV27 and J is TRBJ2-7; a possible D gene is TRBD2 (5 bases). V was shortened by 5 bases and J by 1 base, with 12 bases between the two germline ends. This CDR3 has 14 amino acids. From germline, CDR1 is MNHEY and CDR2 SMNVEV (reference sequence). The CDR3 DNA follows: TGTGCCAGCAGTGCGACGGGGTTTTCCTACGAGCAGTACTTC. The encoded protein is CASSATGFSYEQYF.

This clonotype appeared a few times. This sequence joins TRBV20-1 and TRBJ2-7, with 7 bases matching TRBD2. The DNA end lines up better with TRBJ2-5; the J call may be wrong. CDR1 DFQATT and CDR2 SNEGSKA come from the germline V gene (reference sequence). CDR3 length equals 15 residues. The CDR3 nucleotides are TGCAGTGCTAGAGATACGGCGGGAGTTGTGGAGACCCAGTACTTC. Translation gives CSARDTAGVVETQYF.

With regard to this clonotype: Since a much larger clone is just one base distant, this may be a read error. The chain is built from TRBV25-1 and TRBJ1-2; D is perhaps TRBD1 (5 bases). CDR3 length: 15 amino acids. Germline V gives CDR1 MGHDK, CDR2 SYGVNS. The DNA for the CDR3 is TGTGCCGGCAGTGAACGAGGAACAGGTTCCTATGGCTACACCTTC. As protein: CAGSERGTGSYGYTF.

V is TRBV6-2 or TRBV6-3 and J is TRBJ2-3, with 15 bases that match TRBD2. The trim removed 8 bases at V and 5 bases at J, leaving 11 bases unmatched. The CDR3 has 17 amino acids. Looked up from germline, CDR1 is MNHEY and CDR2 is SVGEGT. This CDR3 is CASFGAKGLAGGDTQYF. As DNA, the CDR3 is TGTGCCAGCTTCGGGGCCAAGGGACTAGCGGGGGGAGATACGCAGTATTTT.

This clonotype was seen a handful of times. The junction departs from the called germline gene at one end, perhaps through a read error. The chain is built from TRBV4-2 and TRBJ2-1; 7 bases are shared with TRBD2. CDR1 and CDR2 from the germline V gene are LGHNA and YNFKEQ. There are 16 residues in the CDR3. CDR3 sequence: CASSQGSGTGPKEQFF. The DNA of the CDR3 is TGTGCCAGTAGCCAAGGAAGCGGGACGGGGCCTAAGGAGCAGTTCTTC.

V is TRBV3-1 and J is TRBJ2-7; the match to TRBD2 covers 9 bases. With 2 bases clipped from V and 3 bases from J, the junction kept 8 bases outside the gene matches. This CDR3 region has 16 residues. Germline V gives CDR1 LGHDT, CDR2 YNNKEL (reference sequence). This CDR3 reads CASSQPGLAVDYEQYF. DNA of the CDR3: TGTGCCAGCAGCCAACCGGGACTAGCTGTCGACTACGAGCAGTACTTC.

The chain employs TRBV20-1 and TRBJ2-7; possibly TRBD2 for D (6 bases). The last part of the DNA fits TRBJ2-5 better; the J call may be wrong. Germline V gene sequence: CDR1 DFQATT, CDR2 SNEGSKA (reference sequence). The CDR3 is 13 amino acids. Written as DNA, the CDR3 is TGCAGTGCTAGAGTGACCATCGGGGGGACCCAGTACTTC. Its translation: CSARVTIGGTQYF.

This clonotype was picked up many times. This chain connects TRBV7-3 to TRBJ2-3; D is uncertain. The V gene lost 2 bases and the J gene lost 6 bases, with 15 bases spanning the gap. The CDR3 contains 15 residues. CDR1 SGHTA and CDR2 FQGTGA come from the germline V gene. CDR3 loop: CASSLWGTSRDTQYF. In nucleotides, the CDR3 is TGTGCCAGCAGCTTATGGGGAACTTCCCGGGATACGCAGTATTTT. Full variable domain (rest looked up from reference TRBV7-3 and TRBJ2-3): GAGVSQTPSNKVTEKGKYVELRCDPISGHTALYWYRQSLGQGPEFLIYFQGTGAADDSGLPNDRFFAVRPEGSVSTLKIQRTERGDSAVYLCASSLWGTSRDTQYFGPGTRLTVL.